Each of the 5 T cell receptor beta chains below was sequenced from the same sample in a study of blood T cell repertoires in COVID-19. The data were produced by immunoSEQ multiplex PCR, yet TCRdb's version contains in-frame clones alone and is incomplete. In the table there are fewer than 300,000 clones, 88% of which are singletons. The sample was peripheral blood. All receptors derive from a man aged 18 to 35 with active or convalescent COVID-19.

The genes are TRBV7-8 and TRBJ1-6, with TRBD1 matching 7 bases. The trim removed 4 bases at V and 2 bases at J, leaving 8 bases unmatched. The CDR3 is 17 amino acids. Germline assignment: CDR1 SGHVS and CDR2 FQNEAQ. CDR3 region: CASSWGQIGPYNSPLHF. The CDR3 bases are TGTGCCAGCAGCTGGGGACAGATTGGACCCTATAATTCACCCCTCCACTTT. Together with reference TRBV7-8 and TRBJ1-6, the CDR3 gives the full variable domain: GAGVSQSPRYKVAKRGQDVALRCDPISGHVSLFWYQQALGQGPEFLTYFQNEAQLDKSGLPSDRFFAERPEGSVSTLKIQRTQQEDSAVYLCASSWGQIGPYNSPLHFGNGTRLTVT.

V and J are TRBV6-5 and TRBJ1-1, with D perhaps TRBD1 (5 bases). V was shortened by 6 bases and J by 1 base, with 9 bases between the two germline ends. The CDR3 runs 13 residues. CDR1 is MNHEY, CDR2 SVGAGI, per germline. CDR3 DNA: TGTGCCAGCAGCGGACACACGAACACTGAAGCTTTCTTT. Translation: CASSGHTNTEAFF.

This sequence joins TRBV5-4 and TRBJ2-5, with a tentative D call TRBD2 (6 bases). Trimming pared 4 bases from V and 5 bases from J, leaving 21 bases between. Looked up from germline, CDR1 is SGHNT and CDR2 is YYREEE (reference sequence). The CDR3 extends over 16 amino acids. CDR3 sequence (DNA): TGTGCCAGCAGCGCGGCCAATCTAGCGCCGGCCGAGACCCAGTACTTC. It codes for CASSAANLAPAETQYF.

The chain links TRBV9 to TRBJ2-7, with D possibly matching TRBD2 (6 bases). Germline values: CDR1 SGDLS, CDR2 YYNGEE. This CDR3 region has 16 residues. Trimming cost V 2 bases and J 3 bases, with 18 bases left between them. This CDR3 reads CASSVAPRADYYEQYF. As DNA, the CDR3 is TGTGCCAGCAGCGTTGCCCCGCGAGCGGACTACTACGAGCAGTACTTC.

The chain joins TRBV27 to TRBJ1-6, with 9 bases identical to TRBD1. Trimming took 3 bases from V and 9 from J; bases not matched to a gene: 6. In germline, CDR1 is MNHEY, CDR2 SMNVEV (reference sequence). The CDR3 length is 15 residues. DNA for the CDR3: TGTGCCAGCAGTTTGGGACAGGGTTCGAGTTCACCCCTCCACTTT. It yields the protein CASSLGQGSSSPLHF.